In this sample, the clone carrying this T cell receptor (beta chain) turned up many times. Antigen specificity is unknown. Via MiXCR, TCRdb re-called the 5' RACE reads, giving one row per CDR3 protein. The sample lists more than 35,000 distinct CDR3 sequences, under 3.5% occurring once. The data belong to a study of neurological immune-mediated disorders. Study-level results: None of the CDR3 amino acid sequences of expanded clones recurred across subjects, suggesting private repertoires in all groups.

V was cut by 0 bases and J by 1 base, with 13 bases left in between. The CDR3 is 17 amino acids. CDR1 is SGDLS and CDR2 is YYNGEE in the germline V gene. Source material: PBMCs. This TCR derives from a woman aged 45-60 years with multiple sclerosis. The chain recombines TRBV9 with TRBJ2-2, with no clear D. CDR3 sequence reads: CASSVGGIPGNTGELFF. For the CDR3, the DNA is TGTGCCAGCAGCGTAGGGGGTATCCCTGGGAACACCGGGGAGCTGTTTTTT.